One sample yielded the 17 T cell receptor beta chains listed below, sequenced in a study of blood T cell repertoires in COVID-19. Clones were read by immunoSEQ multiplex PCR, and TCRdb kept only the in-frame ones, dropping some. The sample has roughly 410,000 clones, 70% to 90% seen once. The sample was peripheral blood. These receptor sequences come from a middle-aged woman with COVID-19, enrolled during active disease.

This rearrangement joins TRBV10-3 to TRBJ1-5, with unresolved D. The V gene's germline CDR1 is ENHRY and CDR2 SYGVKD. This CDR3 comprises 15 residues. The V end lost 1 base, the J end lost 1 base, and 8 bases lay between the germline ends. The CDR3 nucleotides read TGTGCCATCAGTGAGTTCGGAGGGAGCAATCAGCCCCAGCATTTT. Translating gives CAISEFGGSNQPQHF.

The chain combines TRBV28 with TRBJ1-5; D perhaps matches TRBD1 (5 bases). The V gene's germline CDR1 is MDHEN and CDR2 SYDVKM. The CDR3 is 14 amino acids. Trimming shortened V by 6 bases and J by 4 bases, and 13 bases separated the two germline ends. CDR3 region: CASRSTGRNQPQHF. The CDR3 bases are TGTGCCAGCAGATCTACAGGCCGTAATCAGCCCCAGCATTTT. Full variable domain (missing parts from reference TRBV28 and TRBJ1-5): DVKVTQSSRYLVKRTGEKVFLECVQDMDHENMFWYRQDPGLGLRLIYFSYDVKMKEKGDIPEGYSVSREKKERFSLILESASTNQTSMYLCASRSTGRNQPQHFGDGTRLSIL.

V and J are TRBV7-9 and TRBJ2-5, with no clear D. Trimming stripped 0 bases from V and 4 bases from J, with 6 bases between. The germline V gene has CDR1 SEHNR and CDR2 FQNEAQ (reference sequence). This CDR3 is 13 amino acids long. In nucleotides, the CDR3 is TGTGCCAGCAGCTTAGCGGGCCTAGAGACCCAGTACTTC. This codes for CASSLAGLETQYF.

The sample holds a few counts of this clone. The chain combines TRBV28 with TRBJ1-5; D is undetermined. V lost 7 bases and J 2 bases, leaving 9 bases between the germline ends. CDR3 size: 13 residues. Per germline, CDR1 MDHEN and CDR2 SYDVKM. In DNA, the CDR3 is TGTGCCAGCACGGGTTCAGGCAATCAGCCCCAGCATTTT. Amino acid sequence: CASTGSGNQPQHF.

J is TRBJ1-1 and V is TRBV20-1; 7 nucleotides agree with TRBD1. J lost 4 bases, V lost 3 bases, and 2 bases had no gene match. Germline V CDR1 and CDR2: DFQATT, SNEGSKA (reference sequence). The CDR3 consists of 12 residues. The CDR3 nucleotides read TGCAGTGCTAGTGAGGGGGCCACTGAAGCTTTCTTT. Protein: CSASEGATEAFF.

This clone was counted once. This chain joins TRBV6-5 and TRBJ2-2; 8 bases agree with TRBD1. Germline CDR1 is MNHEY and CDR2 is SVGAGI. The CDR3 is 14 residues long. V lost 4 bases and J lost 6; bases outside the gene matches: 4. In DNA form, the CDR3 reads TGTGCCAGCAGTTTCGGCAGGGGGCCCGGGGAGCTGTTTTTT. Protein sequence: CASSFGRGPGELFF.

The CDR3 DNA sequence: TGTGCCAGCAGCGTAGCTGAGGGAGGGGCTCAGAGCACTGAAGCTTTCTTT. It yields the protein CASSVAEGGAQSTEAFF. The chain couples TRBV9 to TRBJ1-1, with TRBD1 as a possible D gene (5 bases). Trimming shortened V by 0 bases and J by 4 bases, and 19 bases separated the two germline ends. CDR1 and CDR2 from the germline V gene are SGDLS and YYNGEE. There are 17 residues in the CDR3.

The chain employs TRBV7-3 and TRBJ1-1; D is unresolved. Germline V gene lookup returns CDR1 SGHTA and CDR2 FQGTGA. V was trimmed by 2 bases and J by 10 bases, leaving 14 bases between them. The CDR3 contains 13 residues. The CDR3 DNA reads as TGTGCCAGCAGCTTAGGACTCCCTGGTTTAGCTTTCTTT. Translated, it gives CASSLGLPGLAFF.

The chain is built from TRBV29-1 and TRBJ1-2, with TRBD1 matching 8 bases. Germline values: CDR1 SQVTM, CDR2 ANQGSEA. The CDR3 runs 14 residues. V lost 4 bases and J lost 2; bases outside the gene matches: 6. The CDR3 here is CSVAVGQGNYGYTF. The CDR3 DNA is TGCAGCGTTGCCGTAGGACAGGGCAACTATGGCTACACCTTC.

The CDR3 is CSVGLTSGGLDTQYF. The CDR3 DNA sequence: TGCAGCGTTGGATTGACTAGCGGGGGGTTAGATACGCAGTATTTT. The J gene is TRBJ2-3, the V gene TRBV29-1; TRBD2 matches 13 bases. Germline CDR1 SQVTM, CDR2 ANQGSEA. Trimming removed 4 bases from V and 5 bases from J; junction bases left unmatched: 6. The CDR3 spans 15 residues.

The chain is built from TRBV7-2 and TRBJ2-1; D might be TRBD2 (5 bases). The germline V and J ends were trimmed by 3 bases and 2 bases, with 8 bases remaining between them. CDR3 length: 14 residues. Germline CDR1 SGHTA, CDR2 FQGNSA. CDR3: CASSFPTTYNEQFF. The DNA of the CDR3 is TGTGCCAGCAGCTTCCCGACTACCTACAATGAGCAGTTCTTC.

The chain links TRBV29-1 to TRBJ2-3, with 10 bases fitting TRBD1. The J segment lost 4 bases and the V segment lost 6 bases, leaving 1 base of the junction unmatched. The germline V gene has CDR1 SQVTM and CDR2 ANQGSEA. The CDR3 contains 12 residues. DNA for the CDR3: TGCAGCGTCGGGACAGGGGCAGATACGCAGTATTTT. Translation gives CSVGTGADTQYF.

The chain recombines TRBV7-3 with TRBJ2-5, with 10 bases that match TRBD1. The CDR3 has 14 amino acids. Trimming took 6 bases from V and 4 from J; bases not matched to a gene: 5. Germline CDR1 is SGHTA and CDR2 is FQGTGA. The CDR3 coding sequence is TGTGCCAGCAGTACGACAGGGGGCGGAGAGACCCAGTACTTC. Amino acids: CASSTTGGGETQYF.

The V call is TRBV3-1 (or the pseudogene TRBV3-2), the J call TRBJ2-1, with D perhaps matching TRBD2 (6 bases). Between the trimmed V and J ends, which lost 5 bases and 10 bases, there was a span of 15 bases. Germline CDR1 and CDR2: LGHDT and YNNKEL (reference sequence). The CDR3 is 13 amino acids. The CDR3 region is CASSLTAGEEQFF. CDR3 nucleotides: TGTGCCAGCAGCTTAACAGCGGGCGAAGAGCAGTTCTTC.

In this sample, this clone turned up once. The V gene is TRBV28, the J gene TRBJ1-4, with 10 bases matching TRBD1. V shed 6 bases, J shed 5 bases, and the junction held 6 bases outside the gene matches. CDR1 is MDHEN and CDR2 is SYDVKM in the germline V gene. The CDR3 is 15 amino acids. Written as DNA, the CDR3 is TGTGCCAGCAGACCCCCGGGACAGGGGAATGAAAAACTGTTTTTT. Translation: CASRPPGQGNEKLFF.

The chain has TRBV4-3 and TRBJ1-6, with unresolved D. Germline CDR1 reads LGHNA; CDR2 reads YSLEER. Trimming left V 2 bases short and J 8 bases short, with 10 bases between. The CDR3 contains 14 residues. The CDR3 sequence: CASSQITEHSPLHF. CDR3 bases: TGCGCCAGCAGCCAAATAACAGAACATTCACCCCTCCACTTT.

The chain has TRBV4-3 and TRBJ2-7; D is uncertain. The CDR3 length is 19 residues. Germline V gene sequence: CDR1 LGHNA, CDR2 YSLEER. The V gene lost 1 base and the J gene lost 6 bases, with 28 bases spanning the gap. The CDR3, as DNA: TGCGCCAGCAGCCAAGGTATCGAATCTCATGACGGGTACTGGCTCGAGCAGTACTTC. Residues: CASSQGIESHDGYWLEQYF.